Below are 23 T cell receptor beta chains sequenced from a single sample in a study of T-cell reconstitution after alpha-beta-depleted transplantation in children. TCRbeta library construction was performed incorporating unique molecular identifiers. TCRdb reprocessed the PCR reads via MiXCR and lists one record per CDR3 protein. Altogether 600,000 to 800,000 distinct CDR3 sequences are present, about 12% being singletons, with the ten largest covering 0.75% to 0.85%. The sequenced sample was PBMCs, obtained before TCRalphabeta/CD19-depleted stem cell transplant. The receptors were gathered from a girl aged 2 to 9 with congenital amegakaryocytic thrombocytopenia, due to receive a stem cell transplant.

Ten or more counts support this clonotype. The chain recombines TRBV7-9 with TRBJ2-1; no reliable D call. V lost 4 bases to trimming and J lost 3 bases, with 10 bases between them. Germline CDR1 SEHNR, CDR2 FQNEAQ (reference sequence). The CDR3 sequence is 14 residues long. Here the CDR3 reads CASSSPGHYNEQFF. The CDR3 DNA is TGTGCCAGCAGCTCCCCCGGGCACTACAATGAGCAGTTCTTC.

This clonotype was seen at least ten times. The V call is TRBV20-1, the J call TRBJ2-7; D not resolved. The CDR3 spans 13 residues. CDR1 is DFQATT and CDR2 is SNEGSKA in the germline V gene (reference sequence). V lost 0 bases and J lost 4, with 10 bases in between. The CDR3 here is CSARDSVGYEQYF. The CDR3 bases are TGCAGTGCTAGAGATTCCGTCGGTTACGAGCAGTACTTC.

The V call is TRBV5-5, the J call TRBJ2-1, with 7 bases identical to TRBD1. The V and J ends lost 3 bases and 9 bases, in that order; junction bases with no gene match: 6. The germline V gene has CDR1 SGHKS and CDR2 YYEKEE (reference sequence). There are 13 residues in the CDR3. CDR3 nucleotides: TGTGCCAGCAGCTGGGTTGACAGGGTTGAGCAGTTCTTC. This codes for CASSWVDRVEQFF.

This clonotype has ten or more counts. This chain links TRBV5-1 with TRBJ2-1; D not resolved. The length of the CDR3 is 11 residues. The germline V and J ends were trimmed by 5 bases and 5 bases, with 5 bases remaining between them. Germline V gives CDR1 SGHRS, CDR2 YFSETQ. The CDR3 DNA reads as TGCGCCAGCAGTTTTGACAATGAGCAGTTCTTC. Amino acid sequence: CASSFDNEQFF.

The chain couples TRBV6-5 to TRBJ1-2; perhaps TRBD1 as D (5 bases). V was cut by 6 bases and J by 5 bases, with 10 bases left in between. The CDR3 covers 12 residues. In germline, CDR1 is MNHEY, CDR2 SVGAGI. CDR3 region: CASRAGSYGYTF. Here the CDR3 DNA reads TGTGCCAGCAGGGCAGGGAGTTATGGCTACACCTTC.

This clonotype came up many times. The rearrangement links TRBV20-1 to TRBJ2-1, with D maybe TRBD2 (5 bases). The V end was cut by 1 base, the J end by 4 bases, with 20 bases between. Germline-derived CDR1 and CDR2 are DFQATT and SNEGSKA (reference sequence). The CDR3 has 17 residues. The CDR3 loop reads CSARGAEISGVYNEQFF. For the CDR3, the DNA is TGCAGTGCTAGAGGGGCTGAAATCAGCGGAGTATACAATGAGCAGTTCTTC.

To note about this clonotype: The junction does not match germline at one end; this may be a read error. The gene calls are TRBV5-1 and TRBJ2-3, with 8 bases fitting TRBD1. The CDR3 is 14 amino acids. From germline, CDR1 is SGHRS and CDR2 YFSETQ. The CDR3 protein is CVSSAGGGQDTQYF. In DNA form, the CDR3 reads TGCGTCAGCAGTGCAGGGGGCGGACAAGATACGCAGTATTTT.

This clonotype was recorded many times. CDR3 loop: CAWSGQKLTYEQYF. The CDR3 coding sequence is TGTGCCTGGAGTGGACAGAAACTAACCTACGAGCAGTACTTC. The V and J genes are TRBV30 and TRBJ2-7, with D perhaps matching TRBD1 (5 bases). This CDR3 region has 14 residues. Germline CDR1 GTSNPN, CDR2 SVGIG (reference sequence). V was clipped by 1 base and J by 2 bases, with 12 bases between them.

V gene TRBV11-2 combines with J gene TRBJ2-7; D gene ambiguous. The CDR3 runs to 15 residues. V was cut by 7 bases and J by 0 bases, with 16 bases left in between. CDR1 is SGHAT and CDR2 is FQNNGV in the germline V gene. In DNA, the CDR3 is TGTGCCAGCACCTCTCATCGGGTGCGCTCCTACGAGCAGTACTTC. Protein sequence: CASTSHRVRSYEQYF.

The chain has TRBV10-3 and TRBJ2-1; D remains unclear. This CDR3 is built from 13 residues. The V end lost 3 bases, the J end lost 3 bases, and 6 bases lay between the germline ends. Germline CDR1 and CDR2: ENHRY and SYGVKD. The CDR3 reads CAISEAHYNEQFF. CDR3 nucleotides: TGTGCCATCAGTGAAGCCCACTACAATGAGCAGTTCTTC.

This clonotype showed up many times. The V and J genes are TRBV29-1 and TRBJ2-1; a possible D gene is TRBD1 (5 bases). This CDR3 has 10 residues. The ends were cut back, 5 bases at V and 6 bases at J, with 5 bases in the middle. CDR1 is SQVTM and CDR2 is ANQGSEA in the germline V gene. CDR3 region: CSVRGNEQFF. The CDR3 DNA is TGCAGCGTTAGGGGCAATGAGCAGTTCTTC.

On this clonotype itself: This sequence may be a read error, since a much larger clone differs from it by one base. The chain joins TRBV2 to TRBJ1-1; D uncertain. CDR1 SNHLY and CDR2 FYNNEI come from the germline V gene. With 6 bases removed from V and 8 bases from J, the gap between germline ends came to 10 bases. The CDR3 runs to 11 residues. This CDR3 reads CASRPLREAFF. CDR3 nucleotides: TGTGCCAGCAGACCACTAAGAGAAGCTTTCTTT.

The CDR3 loop is CASSLGAAKETQYF. The DNA for the CDR3 is TGTGCCAGCAGTTTAGGGGCGGCCAAAGAGACCCAGTACTTC. The V and J genes are TRBV12-3 or TRBV12-4 and TRBJ2-5; D is unresolved. Trimming took off 1 base at V and 3 bases at J, with 9 bases between the two ends. The CDR3 has 14 amino acids.

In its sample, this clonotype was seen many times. The DNA for the CDR3 is TGCGCCAGCAGCTTGGTTTACCAAGAGACCCAGTACTTC. Its translation is CASSLVYQETQYF. The chain links TRBV5-1 to TRBJ2-5; D gene unclear. The length of the CDR3 is 13 residues. Trimming pared 0 bases from V and 0 bases from J, leaving 3 bases between. Germline CDR1 SGHRS, CDR2 YFSETQ.

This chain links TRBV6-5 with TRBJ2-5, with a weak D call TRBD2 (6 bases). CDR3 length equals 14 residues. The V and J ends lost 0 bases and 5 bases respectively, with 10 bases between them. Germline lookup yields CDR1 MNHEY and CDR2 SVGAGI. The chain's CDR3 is CASSYSVGSETQYF. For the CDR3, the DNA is TGTGCCAGCAGTTACTCGGTCGGGAGTGAGACCCAGTACTTC.

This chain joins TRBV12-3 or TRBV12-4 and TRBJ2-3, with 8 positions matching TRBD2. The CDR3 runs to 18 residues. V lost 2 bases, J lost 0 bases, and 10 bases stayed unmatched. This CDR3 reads CASSLRNLAGSSTDTQYF. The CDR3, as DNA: TGTGCCAGCAGTTTAAGGAACCTAGCGGGTTCTAGCACAGATACGCAGTATTTT.

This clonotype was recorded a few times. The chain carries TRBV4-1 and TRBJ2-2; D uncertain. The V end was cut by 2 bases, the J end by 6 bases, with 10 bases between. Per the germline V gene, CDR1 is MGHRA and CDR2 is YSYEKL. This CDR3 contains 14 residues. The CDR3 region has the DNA TGCGCCAGCAGCCAAAGTTCGGTTGCCGGGGAGCTGTTTTTT. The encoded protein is CASSQSSVAGELFF.

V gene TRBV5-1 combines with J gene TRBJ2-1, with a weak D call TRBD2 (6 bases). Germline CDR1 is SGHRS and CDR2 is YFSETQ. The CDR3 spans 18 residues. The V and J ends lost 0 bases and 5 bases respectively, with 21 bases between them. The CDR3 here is CASSLGLDGGALNNEQFF. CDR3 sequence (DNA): TGCGCCAGCAGCTTGGGGTTAGACGGCGGGGCCCTCAACAATGAGCAGTTCTTC.

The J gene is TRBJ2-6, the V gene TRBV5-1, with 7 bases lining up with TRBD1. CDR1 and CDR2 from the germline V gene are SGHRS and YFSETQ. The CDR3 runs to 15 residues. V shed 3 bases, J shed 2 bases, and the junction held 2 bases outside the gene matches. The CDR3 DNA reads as TGCGCCAGCAGCTCAGGGGGAACTGGGGCCAACGTCCTGACTTTC. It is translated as CASSSGGTGANVLTF.

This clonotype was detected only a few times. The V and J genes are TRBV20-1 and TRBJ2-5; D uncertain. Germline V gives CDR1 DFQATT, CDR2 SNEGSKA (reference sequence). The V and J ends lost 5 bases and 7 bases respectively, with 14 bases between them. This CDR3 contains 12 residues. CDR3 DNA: TGCAGTGCTCGGACCCCTACGGGGACCCAGTACTTC. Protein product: CSARTPTGTQYF.

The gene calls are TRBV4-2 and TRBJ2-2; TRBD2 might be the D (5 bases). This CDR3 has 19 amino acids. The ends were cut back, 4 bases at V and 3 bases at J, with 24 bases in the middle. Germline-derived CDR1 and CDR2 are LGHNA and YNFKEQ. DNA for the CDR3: TGTGCCAGCAGCCCATCCCGCAGACCAGGACTTACGGACACCGGGGAGCTGTTTTTT. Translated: CASSPSRRPGLTDTGELFF.

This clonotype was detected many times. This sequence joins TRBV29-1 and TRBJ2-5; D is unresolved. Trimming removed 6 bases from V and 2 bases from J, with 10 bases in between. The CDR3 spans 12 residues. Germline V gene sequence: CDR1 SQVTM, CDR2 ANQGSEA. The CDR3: CSVQRLQETQYF. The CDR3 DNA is TGCAGCGTCCAGAGACTTCAAGAGACCCAGTACTTC. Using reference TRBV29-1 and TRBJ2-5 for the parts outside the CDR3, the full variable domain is SAVISQKPSRDICQRGTSLTIQCQVDSQVTMMFWYRQQPGQSLTLIATANQGSEATYESGFVIDKFPISRPNLTFSTLTVSNMSPEDSSIYLCSVQRLQETQYFGPGTRLLVL.

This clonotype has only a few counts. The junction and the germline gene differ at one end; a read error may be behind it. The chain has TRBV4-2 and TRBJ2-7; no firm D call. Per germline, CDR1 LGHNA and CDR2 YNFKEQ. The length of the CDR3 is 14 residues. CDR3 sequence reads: CASSQVDPSDLQFF. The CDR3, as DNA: TGTGCCAGCAGCCAAGTTGACCCATCGGACCTACAATTCTTC.